This T cell receptor beta chain was recorded in a study of shared T cell receptors in the human thymus. Sequencing was performed with immunoSEQ multiplex PCR; in TCRdb, only in-frame clones are kept and a portion is missing. Of hundreds of thousands of clones in the sample, 80% to 90% were seen once. The sample also formed part of further work on human thymus T cells. That study adds: Healthy Finnish infants having corrective surgery for congenital heart defects served as donors. Resections that were taken during corrective heart surgery supplied the thymus tissue. Repertoires sampled from thymus and blood appeared biased in V and J gene usage. Related work found strong thymic repertoire overlap between unrelated individuals.

This clonotype was obtained from a boy under three years old with a congenital heart defect. The sample was thymocytes.

DNA of the CDR3: TGTGCCAGCAGCCCAGACCTATATAATTCACCCCTCCACTTT. This translates into CASSPDLYNSPLHF. V is TRBV14 and J is TRBJ1-6; D not certain. V lost 4 bases to trimming and J lost 4 bases, with 8 bases between them. The CDR3 is 14 amino acids. The V gene's germline CDR1 is SGHDN and CDR2 FVKESK.